This T cell receptor (beta chain) came from a study of T cell responses to AZD1222 COVID-19 vaccine. General study points: Donors, mostly white British, included more females; clonal diversity was possibly underestimated. Compared with day 0, the breadth and depth of the Spike-specific TCR repertoire rose significantly after two doses of AZD1222.

Comments on this clone: What it binds is unknown.

The table came from immunoSEQ multiplex PCR; TCRdb's copy has only in-frame clones and leaves some out. The sample consists of 100,000 to 140,000 clones, 70% to 90% of them appearing once. The CDR3 length is 15 residues. Germline CDR1 and CDR2: SNHLY and FYNNEI. Trimming took off 5 bases at V and 7 bases at J, with 17 bases between the two ends. Sequencing used peripheral blood, obtained 28 days after the second AZD1222 dose. This sequence was found in an adult who received the AZD1222 COVID-19 vaccine. J is TRBJ2-2 and V is TRBV2; D not certain. CDR3 sequence (DNA): TGTGCCAGCAGTTTGGAGAGGCCAGACCACGGGGAGCTGTTTTTT. Translation: CASSLERPDHGELFF. The variable domain in full, completed from reference TRBV2 and TRBJ2-2, reads EPEVTQTPSHQVTQMGQEVILRCVPISNHLYFYWYRQILGQKVEFLVSFYNNEISEKSEIFDDQFSVERPDGSNFTLKIRSTKLEDSAMYFCASSLERPDHGELFFGEGSRLTVL.